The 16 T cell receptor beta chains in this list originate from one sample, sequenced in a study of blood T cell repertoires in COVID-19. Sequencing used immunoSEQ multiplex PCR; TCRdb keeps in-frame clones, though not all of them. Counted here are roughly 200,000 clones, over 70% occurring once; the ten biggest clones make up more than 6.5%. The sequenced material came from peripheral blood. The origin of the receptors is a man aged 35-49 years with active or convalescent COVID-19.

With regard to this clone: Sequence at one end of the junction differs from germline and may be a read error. The CDR3 sequence is CATSSSQIMHNEQFF. The DNA for the CDR3 is TGTGCCACCTCATCGAGCCAAATAATGCACAATGAGCAGTTCTTC. V usage is TRBV18 and J usage is TRBJ2-1; D unresolved. CDR1 KGHSH and CDR2 LQKENI come from the germline V gene. The CDR3 is 15 amino acids.

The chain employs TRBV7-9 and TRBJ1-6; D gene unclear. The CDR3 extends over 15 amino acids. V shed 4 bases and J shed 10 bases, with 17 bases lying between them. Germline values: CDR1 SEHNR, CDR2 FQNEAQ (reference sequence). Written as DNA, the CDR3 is TGTGCCAGCAGCTCGGATGGACTCTCGGGATCACCCCTCCACTTT. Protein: CASSSDGLSGSPLHF. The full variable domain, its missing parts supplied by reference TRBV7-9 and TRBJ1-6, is DTGVSQNPRHKITKRGQNVTFRCDPISEHNRLYWYRQTLGQGPEFLTYFQNEAQLEKSRLLSDRFSAERPKGSFSTLEIQRTEQGDSAMYLCASSSDGLSGSPLHFGNGTRLTVT.

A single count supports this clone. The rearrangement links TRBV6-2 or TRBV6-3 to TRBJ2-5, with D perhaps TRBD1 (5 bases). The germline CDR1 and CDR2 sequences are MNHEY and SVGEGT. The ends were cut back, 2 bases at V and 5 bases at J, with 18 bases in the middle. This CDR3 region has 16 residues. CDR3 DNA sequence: TGTGCCAGCAGTTACGGGGTGACAGCCCGAGAGGAGACCCAGTACTTC. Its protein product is CASSYGVTAREETQYF.

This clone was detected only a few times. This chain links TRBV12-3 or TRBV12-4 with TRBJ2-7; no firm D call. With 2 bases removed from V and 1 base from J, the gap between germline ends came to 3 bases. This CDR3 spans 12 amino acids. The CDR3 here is CASSLQSYEQYF. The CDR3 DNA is TGTGCCAGCAGTTTACAATCCTACGAGCAGTACTTC.

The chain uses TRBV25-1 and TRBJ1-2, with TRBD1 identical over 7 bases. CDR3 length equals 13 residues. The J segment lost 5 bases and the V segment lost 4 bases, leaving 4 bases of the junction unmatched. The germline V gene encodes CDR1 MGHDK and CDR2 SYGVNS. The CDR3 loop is CASSGQGGYGYTF. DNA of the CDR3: TGTGCCAGCAGTGGACAGGGTGGATATGGCTACACCTTC.

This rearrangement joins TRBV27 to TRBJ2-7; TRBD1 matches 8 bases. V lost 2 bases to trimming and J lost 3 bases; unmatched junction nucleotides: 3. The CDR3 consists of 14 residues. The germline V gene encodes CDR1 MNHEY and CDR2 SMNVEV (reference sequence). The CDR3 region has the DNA TGTGCCAGCAGTTTAAAACAGGGGGGCTACGAGCAGTACTTC. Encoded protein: CASSLKQGGYEQYF.

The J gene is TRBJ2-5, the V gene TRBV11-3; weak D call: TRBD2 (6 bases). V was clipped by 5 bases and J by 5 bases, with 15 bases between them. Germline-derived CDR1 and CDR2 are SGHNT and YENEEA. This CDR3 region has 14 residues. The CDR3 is CASSAGLVEETQYF. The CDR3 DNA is TGTGCCAGCAGCGCGGGACTTGTAGAGGAGACCCAGTACTTC.

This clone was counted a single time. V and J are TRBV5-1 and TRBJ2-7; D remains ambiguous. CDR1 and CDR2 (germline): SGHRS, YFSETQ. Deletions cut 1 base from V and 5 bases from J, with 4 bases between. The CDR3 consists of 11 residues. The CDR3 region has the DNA TGCGCCAGCAGCTTGTCTGACGAGCAGTACTTC. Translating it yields CASSLSDEQYF.

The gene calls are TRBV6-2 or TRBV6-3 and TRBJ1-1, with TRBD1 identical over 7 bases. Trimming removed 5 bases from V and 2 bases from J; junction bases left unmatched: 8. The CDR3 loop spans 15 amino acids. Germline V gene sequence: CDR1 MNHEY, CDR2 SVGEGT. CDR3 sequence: CASSLKGAYNTEAFF. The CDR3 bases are TGTGCCAGCAGTCTGAAGGGGGCCTATAACACTGAAGCTTTCTTT.

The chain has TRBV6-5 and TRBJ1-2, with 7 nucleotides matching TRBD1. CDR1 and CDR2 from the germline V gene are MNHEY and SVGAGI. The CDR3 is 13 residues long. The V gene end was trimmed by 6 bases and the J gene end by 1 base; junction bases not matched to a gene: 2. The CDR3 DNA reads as TGTGCCAGCAGAGCAGGGGGTAACTATGGCTACACCTTC. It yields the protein CASRAGGNYGYTF.

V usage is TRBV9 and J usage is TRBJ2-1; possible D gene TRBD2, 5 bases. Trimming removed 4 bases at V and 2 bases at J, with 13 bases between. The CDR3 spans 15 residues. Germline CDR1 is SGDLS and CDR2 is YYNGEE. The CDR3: CASSQTDGTYNEQFF. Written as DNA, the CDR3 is TGTGCCAGCAGCCAAACGGACGGGACCTACAATGAGCAGTTCTTC.

CDR3: CASSPVSGSGDTIYF. The CDR3 DNA sequence: TGTGCCAGCAGCCCAGTGTCCGGGTCCGGTGACACCATATATTTT. The V and J genes are TRBV7-9 and TRBJ1-3, with D uncertain. Germline CDR1 is SEHNR and CDR2 is FQNEAQ (reference sequence). The CDR3 has 15 amino acids. With 5 bases removed from V and 8 bases from J, the gap between germline ends came to 19 bases.

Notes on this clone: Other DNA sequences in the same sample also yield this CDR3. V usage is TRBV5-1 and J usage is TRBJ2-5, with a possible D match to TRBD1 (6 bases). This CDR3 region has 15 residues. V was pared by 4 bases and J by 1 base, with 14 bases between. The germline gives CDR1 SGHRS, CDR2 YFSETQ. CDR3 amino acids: CASSLAPGVQETQYF. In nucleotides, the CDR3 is TGCGCCAGCAGCCTGGCGCCAGGGGTCCAAGAGACCCAGTACTTC.

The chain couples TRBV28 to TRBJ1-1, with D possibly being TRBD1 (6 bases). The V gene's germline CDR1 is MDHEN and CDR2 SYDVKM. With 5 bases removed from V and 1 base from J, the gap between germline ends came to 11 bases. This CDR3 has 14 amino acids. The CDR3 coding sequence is TGTGCCAGCAGTCCCTTGGACAGGAACACTGAAGCTTTCTTT. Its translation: CASSPLDRNTEAFF.

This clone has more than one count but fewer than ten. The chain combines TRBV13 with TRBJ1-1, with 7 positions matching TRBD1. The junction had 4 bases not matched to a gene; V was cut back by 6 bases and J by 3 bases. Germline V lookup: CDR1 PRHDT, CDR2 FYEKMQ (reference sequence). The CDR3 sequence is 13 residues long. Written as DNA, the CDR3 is TGTGCCAGCAGTCACAGGGGCTACACTGAAGCTTTCTTT. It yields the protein CASSHRGYTEAFF.

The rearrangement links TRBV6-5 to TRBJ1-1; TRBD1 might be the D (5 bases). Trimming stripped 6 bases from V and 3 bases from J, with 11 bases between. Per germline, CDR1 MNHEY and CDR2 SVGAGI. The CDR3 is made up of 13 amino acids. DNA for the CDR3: TGTGCCAGCAGGGAGGCGGGGCACACTGAAGCTTTCTTT. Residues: CASREAGHTEAFF.